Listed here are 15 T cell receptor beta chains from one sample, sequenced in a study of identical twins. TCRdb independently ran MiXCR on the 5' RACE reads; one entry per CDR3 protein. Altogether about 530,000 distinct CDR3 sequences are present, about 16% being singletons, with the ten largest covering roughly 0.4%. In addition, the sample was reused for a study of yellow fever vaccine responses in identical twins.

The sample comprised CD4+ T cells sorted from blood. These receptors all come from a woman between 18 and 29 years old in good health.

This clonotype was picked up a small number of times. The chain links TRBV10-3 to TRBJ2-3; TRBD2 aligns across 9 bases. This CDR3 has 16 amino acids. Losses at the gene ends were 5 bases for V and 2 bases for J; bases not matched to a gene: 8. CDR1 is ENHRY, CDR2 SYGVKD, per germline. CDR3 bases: TGTGCCATCAGTAGCGGGACTAGCAGAAACACAGATACGCAGTATTTT. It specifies CAISSGTSRNTDTQYF.

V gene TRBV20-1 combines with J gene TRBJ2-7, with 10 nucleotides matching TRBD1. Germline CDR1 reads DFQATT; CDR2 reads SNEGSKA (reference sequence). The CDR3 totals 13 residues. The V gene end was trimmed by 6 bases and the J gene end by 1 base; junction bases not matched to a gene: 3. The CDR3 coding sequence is TGCAGTGCGACGGGACAGGGGTCCTACGAGCAGTACTTC. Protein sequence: CSATGQGSYEQYF.

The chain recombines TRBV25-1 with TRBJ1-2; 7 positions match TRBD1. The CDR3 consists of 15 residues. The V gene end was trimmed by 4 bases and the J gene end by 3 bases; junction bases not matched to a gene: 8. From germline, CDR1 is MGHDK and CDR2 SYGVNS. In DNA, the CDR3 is TGTGCCAGCAGTGCTGTAACCGGGACAGACTATGGCTACACCTTC. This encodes CASSAVTGTDYGYTF.

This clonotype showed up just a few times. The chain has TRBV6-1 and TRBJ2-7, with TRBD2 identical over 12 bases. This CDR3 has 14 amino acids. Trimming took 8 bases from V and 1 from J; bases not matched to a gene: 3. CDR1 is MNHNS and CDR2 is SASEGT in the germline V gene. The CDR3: CASATSGGSYEQYV. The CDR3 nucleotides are TGTGCCAGCGCGACTAGCGGGGGTTCCTACGAGCAGTACGTC.

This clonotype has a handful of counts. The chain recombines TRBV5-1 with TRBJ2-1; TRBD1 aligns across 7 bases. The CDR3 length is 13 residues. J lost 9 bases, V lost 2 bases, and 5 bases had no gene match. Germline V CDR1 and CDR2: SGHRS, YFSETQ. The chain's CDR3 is CASSFTPGGEQFF. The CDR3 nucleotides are TGCGCCAGCAGCTTCACCCCAGGGGGTGAGCAGTTCTTC.

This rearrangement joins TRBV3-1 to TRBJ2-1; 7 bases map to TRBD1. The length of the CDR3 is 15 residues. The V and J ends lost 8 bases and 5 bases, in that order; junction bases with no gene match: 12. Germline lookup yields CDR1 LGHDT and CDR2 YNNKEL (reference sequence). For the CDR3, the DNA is TGTGCCAGCCACAATACCGGGACAGCTGACAATGAGCAGTTCTTC. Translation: CASHNTGTADNEQFF.

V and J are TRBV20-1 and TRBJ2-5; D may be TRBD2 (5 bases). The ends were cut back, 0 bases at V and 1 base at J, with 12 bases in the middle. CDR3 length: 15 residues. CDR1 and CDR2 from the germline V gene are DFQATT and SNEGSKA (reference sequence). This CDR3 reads CSARDDGETQETQYF. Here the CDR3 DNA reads TGCAGTGCTAGAGATGACGGGGAAACCCAAGAGACCCAGTACTTC.

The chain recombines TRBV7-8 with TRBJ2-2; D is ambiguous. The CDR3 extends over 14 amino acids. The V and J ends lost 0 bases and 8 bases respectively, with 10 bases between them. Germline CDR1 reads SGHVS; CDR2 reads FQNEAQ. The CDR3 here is CASSLAGNRGELFF. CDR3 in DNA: TGTGCCAGCAGCTTAGCGGGAAATCGAGGGGAGCTGTTTTTT.

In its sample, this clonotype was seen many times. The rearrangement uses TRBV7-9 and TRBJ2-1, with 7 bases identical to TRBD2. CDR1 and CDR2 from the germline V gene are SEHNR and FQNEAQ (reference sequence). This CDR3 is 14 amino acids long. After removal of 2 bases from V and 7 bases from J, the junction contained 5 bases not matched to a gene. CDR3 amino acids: CASSLIAGYNEQFF. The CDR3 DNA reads TGTGCCAGCAGCTTAATAGCGGGCTATAATGAGCAGTTCTTC.

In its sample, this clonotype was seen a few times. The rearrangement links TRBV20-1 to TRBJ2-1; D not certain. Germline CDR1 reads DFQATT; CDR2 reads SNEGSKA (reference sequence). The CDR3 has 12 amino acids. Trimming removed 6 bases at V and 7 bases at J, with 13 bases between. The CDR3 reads CSAARGSNEQFF. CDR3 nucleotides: TGCAGTGCCGCTCGTGGGTCAAATGAGCAGTTCTTC.

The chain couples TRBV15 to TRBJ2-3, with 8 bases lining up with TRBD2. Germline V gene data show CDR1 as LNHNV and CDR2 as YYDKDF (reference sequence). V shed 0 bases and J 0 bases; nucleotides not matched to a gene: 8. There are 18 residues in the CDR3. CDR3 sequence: CATSRDRTSGTSTDTQYF. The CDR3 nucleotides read TGTGCCACCAGCAGAGACCGTACTAGCGGAACTAGCACAGATACGCAGTATTTT.

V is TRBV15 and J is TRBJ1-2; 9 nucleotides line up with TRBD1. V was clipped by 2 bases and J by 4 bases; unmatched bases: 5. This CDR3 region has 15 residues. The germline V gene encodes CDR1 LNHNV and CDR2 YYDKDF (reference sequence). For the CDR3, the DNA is TGTGCCACCAGCAGAAGGGGACAGGGTGGCTATGGCTACACCTTC. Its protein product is CATSRRGQGGYGYTF.

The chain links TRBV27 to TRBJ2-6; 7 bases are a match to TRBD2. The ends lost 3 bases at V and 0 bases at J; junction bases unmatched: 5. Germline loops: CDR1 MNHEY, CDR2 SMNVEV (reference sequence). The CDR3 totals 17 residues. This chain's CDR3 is CASSFTSARSGANVLTF. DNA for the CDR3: TGTGCCAGCAGTTTCACTAGCGCCCGCTCTGGGGCCAACGTCCTGACTTTC.

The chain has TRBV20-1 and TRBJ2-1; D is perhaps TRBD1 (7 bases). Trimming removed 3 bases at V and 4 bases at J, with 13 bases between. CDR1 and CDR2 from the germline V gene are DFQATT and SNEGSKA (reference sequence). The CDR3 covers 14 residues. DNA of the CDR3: TGCAGTGCTAGTGCAGGGGGAGGATACAATGAGCAGTTCTTC. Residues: CSASAGGGYNEQFF.

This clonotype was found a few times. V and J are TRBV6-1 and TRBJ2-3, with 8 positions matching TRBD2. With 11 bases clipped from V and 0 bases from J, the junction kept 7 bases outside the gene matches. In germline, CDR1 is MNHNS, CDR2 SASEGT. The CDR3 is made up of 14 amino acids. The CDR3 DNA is TGTGCCCCCTATGGCGGGAGGAGCACAGATACGCAGTATTTT. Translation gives CAPYGGRSTDTQYF.